This T cell receptor (beta chain) stems from a study of beta chain features in type 1 diabetes. This CDR3 is built from 12 residues. Germline V gene lookup returns CDR1 SGHVS and CDR2 FQNEAQ. V was cut by 11 bases and J by 3 bases, with 11 bases left in between. Sequenced material consisted of expressed TCRB transcripts (all of the isolated RNA was reverse transcribed). TCRdb keeps only in-frame clones here, not all; method: immunoSEQ multiplex PCR. The sample lists roughly 140,000 clones, around 51% occurring once. This chain links TRBV7-8 with TRBJ2-1; a weak D match, TRBD1 (6 bases). This clonotype was sampled from a man aged 18-30 years in good health. Sequenced sample: Tregs from blood. This CDR3 reads CAVSRGYNEQFF. The CDR3 DNA is TGTGCCGTAAGCAGGGGCTACAATGAGCAGTTCTTC. The full variable domain, rest sourced from reference TRBV7-8 and TRBJ2-1, is GAGVSQSPRYKVAKRGQDVALRCDPISGHVSLFWYQQALGQGPEFLTYFQNEAQLDKSGLPSDRFFAERPEGSVSTLKIQRTQQEDSAVYLCAVSRGYNEQFFGPGTRLTVL.